The 11 T cell receptor beta chains in this list originate from one sample, sequenced in a study of blood T cells in healthy people across ages. It was with a sample-barcoded 5' primer and a J-beta primer mix that a second PCR of roughly 7 to 11 cycles was run. From the 5' RACE reads, TCRdb called clonotypes with MiXCR, one entry per CDR3 protein. This table has roughly 900,000 distinct CDR3 sequences, around 46% appearing once. Input material: blood. The receptor source for this set is a man aged 25-45 years in good health.

The rearrangement joins TRBV3-1 to TRBJ2-7, with D unclear. This CDR3 has 15 residues. From germline, CDR1 is LGHDT and CDR2 YNNKEL (reference sequence). Deletions cut 0 bases from V and 2 bases from J, with 11 bases between. The chain's CDR3 is CASSQDTRQPYEQYF. Here the CDR3 DNA reads TGTGCCAGCAGCCAAGATACCAGGCAGCCCTACGAGCAGTACTTC.

This clonotype showed up just once. The chain joins TRBV2 to TRBJ2-4; D tentatively reads TRBD1 or TRBD2 (7 bases each). TRBJ2-7 matches the DNA end more closely, so the J call is doubtful. The CDR3 has 14 residues. Germline V lookup: CDR1 SNHLY, CDR2 FYNNEI. CDR3 in amino acids: CARSGRQGGDEQYF. Here the CDR3 DNA reads TGTGCCCGTTCCGGACGACAGGGAGGGGACGAGCAGTACTTC.

This clonotype was seen repeatedly, ten times or more. The V call is TRBV3-1, the J call TRBJ1-2; D unresolved. The V gene's germline CDR1 is LGHDT and CDR2 YNNKEL (reference sequence). The length of the CDR3 is 13 residues. Trimming shortened V by 3 bases and J by 4 bases, and 9 bases separated the two germline ends. The CDR3 coding sequence is TGTGCCAGCAGCCACGGGGTCCCCTATGGCTACACCTTC. Its protein is CASSHGVPYGYTF.

This clonotype showed up just a few times. V gene TRBV20-1 combines with J gene TRBJ2-1, with TRBD2 matching over 9 bases. J lost 6 bases, V lost 1 base, and 7 bases had no gene match. Germline V gene lookup returns CDR1 DFQATT and CDR2 SNEGSKA (reference sequence). This CDR3 is 15 amino acids long. CDR3 in amino acids: CSARVSGLARNEQFF. CDR3 in DNA: TGCAGTGCTAGAGTGTCGGGACTAGCTCGCAATGAGCAGTTCTTC.

The genes are TRBV29-1 and TRBJ2-5, with D possibly being TRBD1 or TRBD2 (5 bases each). V was pared by 7 bases and J by 11 bases, with 23 bases between. The CDR3 contains 13 residues. Germline CDR1 SQVTM, CDR2 ANQGSEA. The CDR3 nucleotides read TGCAGCGCCGAGTTCGGGACGGCGGGTCCGCAGTACTTC. Its translation: CSAEFGTAGPQYF. The whole variable domain, filled in from reference TRBV29-1 and TRBJ2-5, reads SAVISQKPSRDICQRGTSLTIQCQVDSQVTMMFWYRQQPGQSLTLIATANQGSEATYESGFVIDKFPISRPNLTFSTLTVSNMSPEDSSIYLCSAEFGTAGPQYFGPGTRLLVL.

In its sample, this clonotype was seen a few times. The J gene is TRBJ2-2, the V gene TRBV29-1, with D possibly matching TRBD1 (6 bases). The V end was cut by 7 bases, the J end by 6 bases, with 18 bases between. The CDR3 extends over 14 amino acids. Germline CDR1 is SQVTM and CDR2 is ANQGSEA. The CDR3 protein is CSAVKNRDPGELFF. The CDR3 DNA sequence: TGCAGCGCAGTCAAAAACAGGGATCCCGGGGAGCTGTTTTTT.

This clonotype was recorded at least ten times. The chain carries TRBV2 and TRBJ1-2; TRBD1 matches at 8 bases. This CDR3 is 15 amino acids long. V gave up 6 bases and J gave up 4 bases; unmatched junction bases: 10. Germline CDR1 is SNHLY and CDR2 is FYNNEI. CDR3 sequence reads: CASRFGTGYVYGYTF. The CDR3 nucleotides read TGTGCCAGCAGGTTCGGGACAGGATATGTCTATGGCTACACCTTC.

With respect to this clonotype: A much larger clone sits a single nucleotide away, making a read error possible. CDR3 amino acids: CASSLGLEAYEQYF. The CDR3 nucleotides are TGTGCCAGCAGCCTCGGACTAGAAGCCTACGAGCAGTACTTC. This chain joins TRBV11-1 and TRBJ2-7, with TRBD2 matching over 7 bases. The length of the CDR3 is 14 residues. Trimming cost V 5 bases and J 2 bases; bases outside gene matches: 6. Germline CDR1 reads SGHAT; CDR2 reads FQDESV (reference sequence).

The table lists this clonotype with a few counts. V usage is TRBV27 and J usage is TRBJ2-5; perhaps D is TRBD1 or TRBD2 (5 bases each). This CDR3 spans 18 amino acids. From germline, CDR1 is MNHEY and CDR2 SMNVEV (reference sequence). V lost 5 bases and J 5 bases, leaving 27 bases between the germline ends. CDR3 DNA: TGTGCCAGCAGTGCCCGCGCCCTGGGACGTCTGGGTCCGGAGACCCAGTACTTC. This translates into CASSARALGRLGPETQYF.

CDR3: CASSLSTGSYEKLFF. The DNA for the CDR3 is TGTGCCAGCAGCTTATCGACAGGGTCGTATGAAAAACTGTTTTTT. V is TRBV7-2 and J is TRBJ1-4; TRBD1 matches at 7 bases. CDR3 size: 15 residues. CDR1 is SGHTA and CDR2 is FQGNSA in the germline V gene. The trim removed 2 bases at V and 6 bases at J, leaving 6 bases unmatched. Using reference TRBV7-2 and TRBJ1-4 for the parts outside the CDR3, the full variable domain is GAGVSQSPSNKVTEKGKDVELRCDPISGHTALYWYRQSLGQGLEFLIYFQGNSAPDKSGLPSDRFSAERTGGSVSTLTIQRTQQEDSAVYLCASSLSTGSYEKLFFGSGTQLSVL.

J is TRBJ2-5 and V is TRBV29-1; D may correspond to TRBD1 or TRBD2 (6 bases each). CDR1 is SQVTM, CDR2 ANQGSEA, per germline. The CDR3 extends over 13 amino acids. V lost 2 bases to trimming and J lost 5 bases, with 12 bases between them. CDR3 sequence (DNA): TGCAGCGTTGAAAACGGGGGCAGGGAGACCCAGTACTTC. Its translation: CSVENGGRETQYF.